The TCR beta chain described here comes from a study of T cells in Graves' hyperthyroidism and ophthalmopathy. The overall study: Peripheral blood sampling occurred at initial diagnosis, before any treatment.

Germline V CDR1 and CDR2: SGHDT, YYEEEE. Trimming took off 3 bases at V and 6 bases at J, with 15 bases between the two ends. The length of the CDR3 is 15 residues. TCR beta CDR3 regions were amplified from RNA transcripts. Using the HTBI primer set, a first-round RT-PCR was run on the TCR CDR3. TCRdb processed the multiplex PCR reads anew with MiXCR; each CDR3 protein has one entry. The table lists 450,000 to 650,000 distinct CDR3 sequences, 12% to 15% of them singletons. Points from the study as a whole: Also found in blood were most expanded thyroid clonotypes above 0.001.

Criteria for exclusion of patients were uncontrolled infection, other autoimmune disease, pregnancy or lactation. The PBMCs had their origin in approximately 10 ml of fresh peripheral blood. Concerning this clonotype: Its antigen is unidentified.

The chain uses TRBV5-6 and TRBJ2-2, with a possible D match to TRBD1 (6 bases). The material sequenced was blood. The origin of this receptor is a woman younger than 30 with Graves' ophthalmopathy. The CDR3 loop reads CASSSDRLQPGELFF. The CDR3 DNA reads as TGTGCCAGCAGCTCGGACAGATTGCAGCCCGGGGAGCTGTTTTTT.